Following are 29 T cell receptor beta chains from one sample sequenced in a study of T cells after yellow fever vaccination. TCRdb called the 5' RACE reads again in MiXCR, with one record for every CDR3 protein. The data show a few hundred thousand distinct CDR3 sequences, 17% seen once. Sequencing used PBMCs, obtained 5 to 6 days after the first yellow fever vaccination. Source of these receptors: a man aged 18 to 30 who received the YFV17D yellow fever vaccine.

This clonotype was detected only a few times. The genes are TRBV12-3 or TRBV12-4 and TRBJ1-1, with D possibly matching TRBD1 (6 bases). This CDR3 region has 14 residues. Trimming shortened V by 6 bases and J by 3 bases, and 14 bases separated the two germline ends. In nucleotides, the CDR3 is TGTGCCAGCAGCCCGGGCTACAGGGACACTGAAGCTTTCTTT. Amino acids: CASSPGYRDTEAFF.

The chain joins TRBV29-1 to TRBJ2-2; TRBD2 might be the D (7 bases). V was pared by 3 bases and J by 7 bases, with 12 bases between. The CDR3 has 13 residues. Germline assignment: CDR1 SQVTM and CDR2 ANQGSEA. The CDR3 is CSVDRGGNGELFF. CDR3 nucleotide sequence: TGCAGCGTTGATAGGGGGGGCAACGGGGAGCTGTTTTTT.

This clonotype has only a few counts. The rearrangement joins TRBV4-3 to TRBJ2-4; TRBD1 is a possible D gene (5 bases). The V gene lost 3 bases and the J gene lost 7 bases, with 10 bases spanning the gap. Per germline, CDR1 LGHNA and CDR2 YSLEER. The CDR3 spans 13 residues. The DNA of the CDR3 is TGCGCCAGCAGCCATGACAGTAGTAACATTCAGTACTTC. Translated, it gives CASSHDSSNIQYF.

This clonotype was counted only a few times. The chain has TRBV9 and TRBJ1-6; TRBD1 might be the D (5 bases). CDR3 length equals 14 residues. CDR1 and CDR2 from the germline V gene are SGDLS and YYNGEE. V lost 2 bases to trimming and J lost 11 bases, with 14 bases between them. The CDR3 loop reads CASSVGLFQAPLHF. The CDR3 DNA follows: TGTGCCAGCAGCGTGGGACTTTTCCAGGCACCCCTCCACTTT.

The chain couples TRBV18 to TRBJ1-5, with 8 bases identical to TRBD1. The J segment lost 7 bases and the V segment lost 2 bases, leaving 7 bases of the junction unmatched. CDR1 KGHSH and CDR2 LQKENI come from the germline V gene. The CDR3 extends over 15 amino acids. CDR3 DNA sequence: TGTGCCAGCTCACCATCCCCACAGGGGGAGCAGCCCCAGCATTTT. Its protein is CASSPSPQGEQPQHF.

This clonotype has just a few counts. The chain links TRBV5-1 to TRBJ1-1, with 9 bases fitting TRBD1. This CDR3 is 16 amino acids long. CDR1 is SGHRS, CDR2 YFSETQ, per germline. V dropped 0 bases and J dropped 6; count of bases not matched to a gene: 9. The CDR3 spells CASSLAAGTGISEAFF. In DNA, the CDR3 is TGCGCCAGCAGCTTGGCGGCCGGGACAGGGATTTCTGAAGCTTTCTTT.

The chain combines TRBV19 with TRBJ1-5; D unclear. V lost 3 bases, J lost 3 bases, and 12 bases lay in between. This CDR3 has 15 amino acids. Germline-derived CDR1 and CDR2 are LNHDA and SQIVND (reference sequence). The CDR3, as DNA: TGTGCCAGTAGTATCATGGCAGTATCCAATCAGCCCCAGCATTTT. It yields the protein CASSIMAVSNQPQHF.

This rearrangement joins TRBV28 to TRBJ2-2; D call uncertain. V was shortened by 1 base and J by 11 bases, with 5 bases between the two germline ends. The germline V gene has CDR1 MDHEN and CDR2 SYDVKM. The CDR3 extends over 11 amino acids. DNA of the CDR3: TGTGCCAGCAGTTTATATCGAGAGCTGTTTTTT. Its protein is CASSLYRELFF. The entire variable domain, with the rest obtained from reference TRBV28 and TRBJ2-2, is as follows: DVKVTQSSRYLVKRTGEKVFLECVQDMDHENMFWYRQDPGLGLRLIYFSYDVKMKEKGDIPEGYSVSREKKERFSLILESASTNQTSMYLCASSLYRELFFGEGSRLTVL.

The chain joins TRBV7-9 to TRBJ1-3; the D gene is possibly TRBD1 (5 bases). This CDR3 contains 14 residues. The V gene lost 7 bases and the J gene lost 2 bases, with 12 bases spanning the gap. Germline CDR1 reads SEHNR; CDR2 reads FQNEAQ (reference sequence). This chain's CDR3 is CASTQGETGNTIYF. The CDR3 nucleotides read TGTGCCAGCACTCAAGGGGAAACTGGAAACACCATATATTTT.

This clonotype was detected many times. The genes are TRBV12-3 or TRBV12-4 and TRBJ2-1; 10 positions match TRBD2. The CDR3 is 15 residues long. V trimming: 3 bases; J trimming: 5 bases; junction bases outside the gene matches: 4. The CDR3 nucleotides are TGTGCCAGCAGTTTGAGCGGGGGGGAAAACAATGAGCAGTTCTTC. Translation: CASSLSGGENNEQFF.

The CDR3 DNA follows: TGTGCCAGCAGTTTGGGTTCCCCAGGGCTGGAAGCTTTCTTT. It translates to CASSLGSPGLEAFF. The rearrangement uses TRBV27 and TRBJ1-1, with D maybe TRBD1 (5 bases). V dropped 3 bases and J dropped 8 bases, with 16 bases sitting between them. CDR1 is MNHEY, CDR2 SMNVEV, per germline (reference sequence). The CDR3 spans 14 residues.

The J gene is TRBJ1-5, the V gene TRBV27; no firm D call. Trimming shortened V by 4 bases and J by 7 bases, and 20 bases separated the two germline ends. CDR1 and CDR2 from the germline V gene are MNHEY and SMNVEV (reference sequence). This CDR3 contains 16 residues. In nucleotides, the CDR3 is TGTGCCAGCAGTTCCTTGGGCCCCGGTCTTGGGCAGCCCCAGCATTTT. Residues: CASSSLGPGLGQPQHF.

This clonotype was detected a few times. The genes are TRBV6-5 and TRBJ1-1; D gene uncertain. CDR3 length: 13 residues. Germline V CDR1 and CDR2: MNHEY, SVGAGI. The V gene lost 2 bases and the J gene lost 0 bases, with 4 bases spanning the gap. Written as DNA, the CDR3 is TGTGCCAGCAGTTACAGAATGAACACTGAAGCTTTCTTT. Translating it yields CASSYRMNTEAFF.

The genes are TRBV6-2 or TRBV6-3 and TRBJ2-1; 8 bases map to TRBD2. The CDR3 is made up of 14 amino acids. The germline V gene encodes CDR1 MNHEY and CDR2 SVGEGT. The V gene end was trimmed by 8 bases and the J gene end by 4 bases; junction bases not matched to a gene: 7. The CDR3 DNA reads as TGTGCCAGCTCTTGGTCGGGGGGGTACAATGAGCAGTTCTTC. This sequence encodes CASSWSGGYNEQFF.

The genes are TRBV3-1 and TRBJ1-1; no reliable D call. With 4 bases removed from V and 9 bases from J, the gap between germline ends came to 18 bases. Germline values: CDR1 LGHDT, CDR2 YNNKEL (reference sequence). This CDR3 is built from 14 residues. DNA of the CDR3: TGTGCCAGCAGCCGGACCCGGACTGTTACTAAAGCTTTCTTT. Translated: CASSRTRTVTKAFF.

The chain recombines TRBV6-1 with TRBJ2-1; D is tentatively TRBD1 or TRBD2 (5 bases each). This CDR3 region has 15 residues. Germline CDR1 is MNHNS and CDR2 is SASEGT. The V and J ends lost 8 bases and 0 bases respectively, with 14 bases between them. The CDR3, as DNA: TGTGCCAGCGGGGGTGGGTTGATCTCCTACAATGAGCAGTTCTTC. This encodes CASGGGLISYNEQFF.

This clonotype has only a few counts. The chain recombines TRBV12-5 with TRBJ2-2; tentative D call: TRBD1 (6 bases). CDR1 and CDR2 from the germline V gene are LGHNT and FRNRAP. V was trimmed by 0 bases and J by 5 bases, leaving 10 bases between them. This CDR3 spans 15 amino acids. CDR3 region: CASGLVLGGTGELFF. The DNA for the CDR3 is TGTGCTAGTGGTTTGGTACTAGGGGGTACCGGGGAGCTGTTTTTT.

V and J are TRBV9 and TRBJ2-5; D may be TRBD1 (5 bases). V gave up 0 bases and J gave up 2 bases, with 11 bases separating them. This CDR3 is 15 amino acids long. Germline values: CDR1 SGDLS, CDR2 YYNGEE. CDR3 DNA sequence: TGTGCCAGCAGCGTAGCTCAGGGATGGCAAGAGACCCAGTACTTC. Protein sequence: CASSVAQGWQETQYF.

This clonotype was seen a few times. V gene TRBV10-3 combines with J gene TRBJ2-3; tentatively, D is TRBD1 (5 bases). The ends were cut back, 6 bases at V and 2 bases at J, with 6 bases in the middle. Germline CDR1 and CDR2: ENHRY and SYGVKD. This CDR3 contains 12 residues. As DNA, the CDR3 is TGTGCCATCAGGGACAACACAGATACGCAGTATTTT. Residues: CAIRDNTDTQYF.

This clonotype appeared many times. V and J are TRBV6-1 and TRBJ2-5, with TRBD2 matching over 11 bases. Germline V gene data show CDR1 as MNHNS and CDR2 as SASEGT. V lost 7 bases and J lost 2; bases outside the gene matches: 3. The CDR3 loop spans 14 amino acids. CDR3 in amino acids: CASKLAGVQETQYF. In DNA, the CDR3 is TGTGCCAGCAAACTAGCGGGGGTTCAAGAGACCCAGTACTTC.

This clonotype was picked up a small number of times. The chain employs TRBV5-4 and TRBJ1-2; 7 bases agree with TRBD1. From germline, CDR1 is SGHNT and CDR2 YYREEE (reference sequence). The V segment lost 0 bases and the J segment 4 bases; nucleotides outside the gene matches: 9. The CDR3 covers 16 residues. CDR3 DNA: TGTGCCAGCAGCTTGGATTTGGACAGGCCTCTCTATGGCTACACCTTC. Residues: CASSLDLDRPLYGYTF.

V is TRBV9 and J is TRBJ2-2; tentative D call: TRBD1 (5 bases). Trimming removed 1 base from V and 2 bases from J, with 9 bases in between. Germline V CDR1 and CDR2: SGDLS, YYNGEE. CDR3 size: 15 residues. DNA for the CDR3: TGTGCCAGCAGCGTACAAACAGGCAACACCGGGGAGCTGTTTTTT. The encoded protein is CASSVQTGNTGELFF.

This chain connects TRBV20-1 to TRBJ2-1, with D perhaps TRBD2 (7 bases). Germline CDR1 and CDR2: DFQATT and SNEGSKA (reference sequence). This CDR3 is built from 15 residues. V lost 5 bases and J lost 5, with 19 bases in between. The CDR3 DNA reads TGCAGTGCTCCCCGGGCGGGGGCGGTTAACAATGAGCAGTTCTTC. Translation gives CSAPRAGAVNNEQFF.

This clonotype was observed a handful of times. This chain joins TRBV3-1 and TRBJ1-1; D perhaps matches TRBD1 (6 bases). From germline, CDR1 is LGHDT and CDR2 YNNKEL (reference sequence). This CDR3 region has 13 residues. Trimming removed 3 bases at V and 7 bases at J, with 12 bases between. The CDR3 region has the DNA TGTGCCAGCAGCCAGAACGGACAGATTGAAGCTTTCTTT. As protein: CASSQNGQIEAFF.

This clonotype turned up a few times. The chain joins TRBV23-1 to TRBJ2-3; 7 positions match TRBD1. TRBV23-1 belongs to the ORF category, with a function that is uncertain. The V and J ends lost 6 bases and 1 base, in that order; junction bases with no gene match: 13. The CDR3 extends over 17 amino acids. CDR3: CASSPGQLFSGTDTQYF. DNA of the CDR3: TGCGCCAGCAGCCCGGGACAGCTTTTTTCTGGCACAGATACGCAGTATTTT.

This chain's CDR3 is CASSYAGFGYTF. DNA for the CDR3: TGTGCCAGCAGTTACGCGGGGTTTGGCTACACCTTC. The V and J genes are TRBV6-5 and TRBJ1-2; D not resolved. V shed 2 bases and J shed 7 bases, with 8 bases lying between them. The CDR3 runs to 12 residues. Germline V gene sequence: CDR1 MNHEY, CDR2 SVGAGI.

The chain is built from TRBV18 and TRBJ2-3; a possible D gene is TRBD1 (6 bases). The CDR3 is 15 amino acids. The V and J ends lost 5 bases and 0 bases respectively, with 12 bases between them. Germline V gene data show CDR1 as KGHSH and CDR2 as LQKENI. The CDR3 is CASSERQASTDTQYF. The CDR3 nucleotides read TGTGCCAGCTCAGAGAGACAGGCTAGCACAGATACGCAGTATTTT.

The rearrangement links TRBV5-1 to TRBJ1-1, with a tentative D call TRBD1 (6 bases). The V gene's germline CDR1 is SGHRS and CDR2 YFSETQ. The V and J ends lost 4 bases and 4 bases respectively, with 17 bases between them. The CDR3 contains 15 residues. The CDR3, as DNA: TGCGCCAGCAGCCCAACTCCGGGGGGGCGCACTGAAGCTTTCTTT. Translated: CASSPTPGGRTEAFF.

The J gene is TRBJ1-1, the V gene TRBV6-1; 7 bases are shared with TRBD1. This CDR3 has 13 residues. From germline, CDR1 is MNHNS and CDR2 SASEGT. J was trimmed by 5 bases and V by 7 bases; bases with no gene match: 7. CDR3: CASIQGGGTEAFF. CDR3 bases: TGTGCCAGCATTCAAGGGGGCGGAACTGAAGCTTTCTTT.